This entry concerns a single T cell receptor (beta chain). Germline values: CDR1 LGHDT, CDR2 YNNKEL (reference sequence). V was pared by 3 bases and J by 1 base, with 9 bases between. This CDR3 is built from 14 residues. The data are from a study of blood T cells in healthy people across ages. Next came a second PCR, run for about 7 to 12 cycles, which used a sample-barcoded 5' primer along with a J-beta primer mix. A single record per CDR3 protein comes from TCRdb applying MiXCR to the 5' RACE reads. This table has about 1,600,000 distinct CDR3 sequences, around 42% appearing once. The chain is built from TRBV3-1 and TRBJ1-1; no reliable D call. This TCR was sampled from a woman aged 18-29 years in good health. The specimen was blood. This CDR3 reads CASSQTDTNTEAFF. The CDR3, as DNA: TGTGCCAGCAGCCAGACCGACACGAACACTGAAGCTTTCTTT.